This TCR beta chain was identified in a study of cytomegalovirus exposure and HLA in healthy donors. Whole-study context: An earlier analysis found 100 million or so unique TCR beta sequences from roughly 170 million T cells. Drawn from HLA-typed donors, approximately 86 million unique TCRs were held in an early data release. Study conclusions and caveats: The authors considered a cluster of highly shared sequence variants likely to be a sequencing artifact. CMV serostatus was the only immune exposure information that was available.

As regards this clone: The antigen is undetermined.

CDR1 and CDR2 from the germline V gene are LNHDA and SQIVND (reference sequence). The ends were cut back, 2 bases at V and 1 base at J, with 14 bases in the middle. This CDR3 is 16 amino acids long. PCR amplification relied on 60 Vbeta primers (plus 13 Jbeta primers). Clones were read by immunoSEQ multiplex PCR, and TCRdb kept only the in-frame ones, dropping some. The sample has some 150,000 clones, 75% to 85% seen once. V usage is TRBV19 and J usage is TRBJ1-1; possible D gene TRBD1, 6 bases. The clonotype was recovered from a man aged 25 to 40 in good health and CMV-seropositive. The specimen sequenced was PBMCs. This CDR3 reads CASSIWTEDKNTEAFF. In DNA form, the CDR3 reads TGTGCCAGTAGTATATGGACAGAGGACAAGAACACTGAAGCTTTCTTT.